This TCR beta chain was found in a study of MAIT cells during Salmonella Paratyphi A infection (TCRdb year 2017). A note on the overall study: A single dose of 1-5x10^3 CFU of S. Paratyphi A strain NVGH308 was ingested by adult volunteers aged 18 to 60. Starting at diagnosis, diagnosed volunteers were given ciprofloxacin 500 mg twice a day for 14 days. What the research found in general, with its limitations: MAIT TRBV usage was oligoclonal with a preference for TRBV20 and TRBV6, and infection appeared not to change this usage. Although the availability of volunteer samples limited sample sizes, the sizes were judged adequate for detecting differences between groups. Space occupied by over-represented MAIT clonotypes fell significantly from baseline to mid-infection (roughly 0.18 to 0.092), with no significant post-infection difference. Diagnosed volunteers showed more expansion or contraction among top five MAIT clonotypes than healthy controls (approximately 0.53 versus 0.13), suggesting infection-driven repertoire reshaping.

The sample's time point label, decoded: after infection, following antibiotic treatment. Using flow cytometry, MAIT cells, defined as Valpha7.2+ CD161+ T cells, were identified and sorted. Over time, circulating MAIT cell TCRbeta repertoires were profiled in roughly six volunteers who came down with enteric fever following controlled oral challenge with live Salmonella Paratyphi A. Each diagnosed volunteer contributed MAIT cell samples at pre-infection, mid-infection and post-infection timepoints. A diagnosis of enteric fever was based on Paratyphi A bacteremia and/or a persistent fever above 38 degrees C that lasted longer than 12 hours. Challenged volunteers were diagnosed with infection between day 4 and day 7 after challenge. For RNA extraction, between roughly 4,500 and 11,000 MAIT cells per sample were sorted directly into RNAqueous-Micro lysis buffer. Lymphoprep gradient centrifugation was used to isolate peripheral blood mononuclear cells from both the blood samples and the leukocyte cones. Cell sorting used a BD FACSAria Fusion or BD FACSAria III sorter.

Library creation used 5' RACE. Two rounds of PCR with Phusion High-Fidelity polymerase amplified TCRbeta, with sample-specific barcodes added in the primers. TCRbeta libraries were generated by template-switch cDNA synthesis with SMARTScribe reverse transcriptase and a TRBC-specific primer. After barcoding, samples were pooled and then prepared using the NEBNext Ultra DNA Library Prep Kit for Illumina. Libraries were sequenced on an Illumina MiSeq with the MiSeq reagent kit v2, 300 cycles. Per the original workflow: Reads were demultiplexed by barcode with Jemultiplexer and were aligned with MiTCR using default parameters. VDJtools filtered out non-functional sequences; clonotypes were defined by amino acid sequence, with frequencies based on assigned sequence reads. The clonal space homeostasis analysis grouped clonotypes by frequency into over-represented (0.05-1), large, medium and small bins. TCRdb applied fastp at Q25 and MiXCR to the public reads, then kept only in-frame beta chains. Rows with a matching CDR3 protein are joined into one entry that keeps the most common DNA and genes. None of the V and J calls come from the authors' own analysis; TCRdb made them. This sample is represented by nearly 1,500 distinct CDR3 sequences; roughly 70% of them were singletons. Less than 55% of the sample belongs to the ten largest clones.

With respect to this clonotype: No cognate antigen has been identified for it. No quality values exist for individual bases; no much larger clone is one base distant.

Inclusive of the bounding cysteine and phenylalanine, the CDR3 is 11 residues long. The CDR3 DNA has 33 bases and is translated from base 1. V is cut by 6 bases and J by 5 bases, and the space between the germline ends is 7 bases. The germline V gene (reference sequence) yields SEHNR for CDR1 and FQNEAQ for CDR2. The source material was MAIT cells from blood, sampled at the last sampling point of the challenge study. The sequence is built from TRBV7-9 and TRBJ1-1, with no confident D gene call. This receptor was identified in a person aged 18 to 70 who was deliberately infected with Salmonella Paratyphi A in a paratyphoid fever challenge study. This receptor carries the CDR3 CASRLITEAFF. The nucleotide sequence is TGTGCCAGCAGACTTATTACTGAAGCTTTCTTT.